This TCR beta chain is drawn from a study of OX40 agonist ivuxolimab in advanced cancers. Clones were read by immunoSEQ multiplex PCR, and TCRdb kept only the in-frame ones, dropping some. The sample holds about 76,000 clones, nearly 90% seen once. The V gene's germline CDR1 is SGHRS and CDR2 YFSETQ. The CDR3 sequence is 14 residues long. Trimming stripped 2 bases from V and 0 bases from J, with 8 bases between. The sequences come from CD4+ or CD8+ T cells sorted from blood, collected in a trial of the OX40 agonist ivuxolimab. The chain employs TRBV5-1 and TRBJ1-1; D ambiguous. The source is an adult with an advanced solid tumor such as melanoma, head and neck, liver or kidney cancer. CDR3 DNA sequence: TGCGCCAGCAGCTTCTCGGGGTTGAACACTGAAGCTTTCTTT. Amino acid sequence: CASSFSGLNTEAFF.